The next 25 T cell receptor beta chains were all read from a single sample in a study of T cell responses to AZD1222 COVID-19 vaccine. Produced via immunoSEQ multiplex PCR; TCRdb's table is partial and in-frame only. The repertoire holds tens of thousands of clones, with about nine tenths as singletons. Sample: peripheral blood, taken on day 0 of AZD1222 vaccination. Receptors were obtained from an adult in good health.

This chain uses TRBV19 with TRBJ1-2; TRBD1 might be the D (6 bases). The CDR3 has 16 amino acids. V dropped 4 bases and J dropped 0 bases, with 15 bases sitting between them. The germline CDR1 and CDR2 sequences are LNHDA and SQIVND (reference sequence). CDR3 sequence reads: CASSRGLGTSNYGYTF. CDR3 bases: TGTGCCAGTAGTAGAGGATTAGGGACATCTAACTATGGCTACACCTTC. The whole variable domain, filled in from reference TRBV19 and TRBJ1-2, reads DGGITQSPKYLFRKEGQNVTLSCEQNLNHDAMYWYRQDPGQGLRLIYYSQIVNDFQKGDIAEGYSVSREKKESFPLTVTSAQKNPTAFYLCASSRGLGTSNYGYTFGSGTRLTVV.

The chain joins TRBV7-8 to TRBJ1-1; 8 bases fit TRBD1. The CDR3 is 15 amino acids. J lost 1 base, V lost 1 base, and 2 bases had no gene match. The V gene's germline CDR1 is SGHVS and CDR2 FQNEAQ. The DNA of the CDR3 is TGTGCCAGCAGCTTAGATCAGGGGGCGAACACTGAAGCTTTCTTT. Amino acid sequence: CASSLDQGANTEAFF.

This chain uses TRBV5-6 with TRBJ1-2; the D gene is possibly TRBD1 (6 bases). This CDR3 has 15 residues. V lost 0 bases, J lost 4 bases, and 13 bases lay in between. The germline gives CDR1 SGHDT, CDR2 YYEEEE. CDR3 sequence reads: CASSLGQGQSYGYTF. CDR3 nucleotide sequence: TGTGCCAGCAGCTTGGGGCAGGGGCAAAGCTATGGCTACACCTTC.

The V gene is TRBV11-2, the J gene TRBJ2-7; no clear D gene. The CDR3 contains 15 residues. Trimming removed 1 base from V and 2 bases from J, with 12 bases in between. Germline V gene lookup returns CDR1 SGHAT and CDR2 FQNNGV. The CDR3 region has the DNA TGTGCCAGCAGCTTAGGGGGATATTTCCCCTACGAGCAGTACTTC. Its protein is CASSLGGYFPYEQYF.

The chain combines TRBV18 with TRBJ2-5; 12 positions agree with TRBD2. V was clipped by 3 bases and J by 2 bases; unmatched bases: 4. Germline loops: CDR1 KGHSH, CDR2 LQKENI. The CDR3 has 16 amino acids. CDR3 protein: CASSPGGLAGQETQYF. The CDR3 DNA follows: TGTGCCAGCTCACCTGGCGGACTAGCGGGGCAAGAGACCCAGTACTTC.

This clone was observed a few times. This chain uses TRBV6-5 with TRBJ2-3, with 9 bases identical to TRBD2. The germline CDR1 and CDR2 sequences are MNHEY and SVGAGI. The CDR3 runs to 15 residues. The V and J ends lost 8 bases and 0 bases, in that order; junction bases with no gene match: 6. In nucleotides, the CDR3 is TGTGCCAGCTTTATGCGGGAGGGGAGCACAGATACGCAGTATTTT. As protein: CASFMREGSTDTQYF.

The chain uses TRBV5-4 and TRBJ1-6; D uncertain. Looked up from germline, CDR1 is SGHNT and CDR2 is YYREEE (reference sequence). The V end was cut by 2 bases, the J end by 5 bases, with 2 bases between. CDR3 size: 12 residues. The CDR3 DNA sequence: TGTGCCAGCAGCTTTGATAATTCACCCCTCCACTTT. It codes for CASSFDNSPLHF.

The rearrangement links TRBV30 to TRBJ2-7, with 9 bases aligning to TRBD2. CDR3 length: 12 residues. Germline V CDR1 and CDR2: GTSNPN, SVGIG (reference sequence). Germline trimming cut 7 bases from V and 3 bases from J; bases unmatched to any gene: 4. Here the CDR3 reads CAFGTSYYEQYF. The CDR3 coding sequence is TGTGCCTTCGGGACTAGCTACTACGAGCAGTACTTC.

The chain combines TRBV30 with TRBJ1-6; D ambiguous. Trimming cost V 7 bases and J 13 bases, with 23 bases left between them. In germline, CDR1 is GTSNPN, CDR2 SVGIG (reference sequence). The CDR3 consists of 14 residues. The CDR3 spells CASGRVASGPPLHF. The CDR3 DNA sequence: TGTGCCTCCGGGCGGGTGGCCTCAGGTCCCCCCCTCCACTTT.

The CDR3 reads CASGTGLSSTDTQYF. CDR3 DNA: TGTGCCAGCGGGACAGGGCTTTCTAGCACAGATACGCAGTATTTT. J is TRBJ2-3 and V is TRBV2; 9 bases are a match to TRBD1. Losses at the gene ends were 8 bases for V and 0 bases for J; bases not matched to a gene: 6. Per germline, CDR1 SNHLY and CDR2 FYNNEI. This CDR3 has 15 residues. The variable domain in full, with the rest retrieved from reference TRBV2 and TRBJ2-3, is EPEVTQTPSHQVTQMGQEVILRCVPISNHLYFYWYRQILGQKVEFLVSFYNNEISEKSEIFDDQFSVERPDGSNFTLKIRSTKLEDSAMYFCASGTGLSSTDTQYFGPGTRLTVL.

The J gene is TRBJ2-7, the V gene TRBV7-3; TRBD2 matches 15 bases. The CDR3 contains 18 residues. After removal of 0 bases from V and 4 bases from J, the junction contained 7 bases not matched to a gene. Germline CDR1 SGHTA, CDR2 FQGTGA. CDR3 coding DNA: TGTGCCAGCAGCTTAACGGGTGGGACTAGCGGGAGGAGGTACGAGCAGTACTTC. Amino acid sequence: CASSLTGGTSGRRYEQYF.

V and J are TRBV20-1 and TRBJ1-1; D is unresolved. Looked up from germline, CDR1 is DFQATT and CDR2 is SNEGSKA (reference sequence). V was clipped by 3 bases and J by 1 base, with 6 bases between them. The length of the CDR3 is 12 residues. The CDR3 reads CSASPWNTEAFF. For the CDR3, the DNA is TGCAGTGCTAGTCCTTGGAACACTGAAGCTTTCTTT.

The chain couples TRBV19 to TRBJ1-1; D is undetermined. V was cut by 5 bases and J by 3 bases, with 10 bases left in between. The CDR3 runs to 13 residues. The germline CDR1 and CDR2 sequences are LNHDA and SQIVND (reference sequence). CDR3 in amino acids: CASSAYSYTEAFF. The CDR3 DNA follows: TGTGCCAGTAGTGCATACAGTTACACTGAAGCTTTCTTT. Together with reference TRBV19 and TRBJ1-1, the CDR3 gives the full variable domain: DGGITQSPKYLFRKEGQNVTLSCEQNLNHDAMYWYRQDPGQGLRLIYYSQIVNDFQKGDIAEGYSVSREKKESFPLTVTSAQKNPTAFYLCASSAYSYTEAFFGQGTRLTVV.

The CDR3 bases are TGTGCCAGCAGTTACGCGGGACAGGGCAACAATCAGCCCCAGCATTTT. Residues: CASSYAGQGNNQPQHF. The chain has TRBV2 and TRBJ1-5; the match to TRBD1 covers 9 bases. V gave up 5 bases and J gave up 3 bases; unmatched junction bases: 8. This CDR3 spans 16 amino acids. CDR1 is SNHLY and CDR2 is FYNNEI in the germline V gene. The full variable domain, rest sourced from reference TRBV2 and TRBJ1-5, is EPEVTQTPSHQVTQMGQEVILRCVPISNHLYFYWYRQILGQKVEFLVSFYNNEISEKSEIFDDQFSVERPDGSNFTLKIRSTKLEDSAMYFCASSYAGQGNNQPQHFGDGTRLSIL.

This clone was seen a handful of times. This specimen includes other DNA sequences encoding the same CDR3. The rearrangement uses TRBV12-3 or TRBV12-4 and TRBJ1-2; no clear D gene. The CDR3 has 11 residues. V lost 2 bases to trimming and J lost 2 bases, with 0 bases between them. The CDR3 DNA reads as TGTGCCAGCAGTTTAAACTATGGCTACACCTTC. Translating it yields CASSLNYGYTF.

The genes are TRBV18 and TRBJ2-3, with TRBD2 matching 9 bases. V was clipped by 6 bases and J by 6 bases; unmatched bases: 7. The CDR3 spans 14 residues. Germline lookup yields CDR1 KGHSH and CDR2 LQKENI. CDR3 DNA: TGTGCCAGCTCTCCCGGGACTAGCATGGATACGCAGTATTTT. Amino acids: CASSPGTSMDTQYF. The entire variable domain, with the rest obtained from reference TRBV18 and TRBJ2-3, is as follows: NAGVMQNPRHLVRRRGQEARLRCSPMKGHSHVYWYRQLPEEGLKFMVYLQKENIIDESGMPKERFSAEFPKEGPSILRIQQVVRGDSAAYFCASSPGTSMDTQYFGPGTRLTVL.

V and J are TRBV19 and TRBJ1-4; a weak D match, TRBD1 (6 bases). CDR1 is LNHDA, CDR2 SQIVND, per germline (reference sequence). The germline V and J ends were trimmed by 7 bases and 5 bases, with 11 bases remaining between them. This CDR3 spans 13 amino acids. The CDR3: CASNGGRNEKLFF. DNA of the CDR3: TGTGCCAGTAATGGGGGGCGCAATGAAAAACTGTTTTTT.

This clone was seen only once. The chain is built from TRBV2 and TRBJ2-7; 8 bases are shared with TRBD1. V trimming: 6 bases; J trimming: 3 bases; junction bases outside the gene matches: 7. This CDR3 contains 14 residues. Germline CDR1 SNHLY, CDR2 FYNNEI. CDR3 amino acids: CASRPAGQVYEQYF. The CDR3 DNA reads as TGTGCCAGCAGACCCGCGGGACAGGTCTACGAGCAGTACTTC.

The genes are TRBV7-2 and TRBJ2-7; D unresolved. The V gene lost 1 base and the J gene lost 1 base, with 5 bases spanning the gap. The CDR3 length is 13 residues. CDR1 is SGHTA, CDR2 FQGNSA, per germline. CDR3 region: CASSLESSYEQYF. CDR3 DNA sequence: TGTGCCAGCAGCTTAGAGTCATCCTACGAGCAGTACTTC.

The chain recombines TRBV30 with TRBJ2-7, with 8 bases fitting TRBD2. This CDR3 has 17 residues. Germline trimming cut 0 bases from V and 1 base from J; bases unmatched to any gene: 11. Germline-derived CDR1 and CDR2 are GTSNPN and SVGIG (reference sequence). DNA of the CDR3: TGTGCCTGGAGTGTAGGGACCGTGACTAGCGTTTCCTACGAGCAGTACTTC. This codes for CAWSVGTVTSVSYEQYF. The entire variable domain, with the rest obtained from reference TRBV30 and TRBJ2-7, is as follows: SQTIHQWPATLVQPVGSPLSLECTVEGTSNPNLYWYRQAAGRGLQLLFYSVGIGQISSEVPQNLSASRPQDRQFILSSKKLLLSDSGFYLCAWSVGTVTSVSYEQYFGPGTRLTVT.

The chain carries TRBV15 and TRBJ1-2; D remains unclear. CDR3 length equals 13 residues. CDR1 and CDR2 (germline): LNHNV, YYDKDF (reference sequence). The germline V and J ends were trimmed by 0 bases and 1 base, with 3 bases remaining between them. The DNA for the CDR3 is TGTGCCACCAGCAGAGATGGTAACTATGGCTACACCTTC. Protein sequence: CATSRDGNYGYTF.

The chain joins TRBV19 to TRBJ2-4; no definite D call. The CDR3 has 17 residues. CDR1 is LNHDA and CDR2 is SQIVND in the germline V gene (reference sequence). Trimming removed 4 bases from V and 1 base from J, with 17 bases in between. The DNA for the CDR3 is TGTGCCAGTAGTACCTGGACCGGAGATTCGGCCAAAAACATTCAGTACTTC. Amino acids: CASSTWTGDSAKNIQYF.

The chain links TRBV7-9 to TRBJ2-1; TRBD2 might be the D (5 bases). Trimming stripped 1 base from V and 3 bases from J, with 13 bases between. The CDR3 runs 16 residues. Germline V CDR1 and CDR2: SEHNR, FQNEAQ (reference sequence). This chain's CDR3 is CASSLGERAFYNEQFF. The CDR3, as DNA: TGTGCCAGCAGCTTAGGGGAGCGCGCCTTCTACAATGAGCAGTTCTTC.

This chain connects TRBV30 to TRBJ1-2, with 8 bases matching TRBD1. The CDR3 has 16 amino acids. V was clipped by 5 bases and J by 3 bases; unmatched bases: 14. CDR1 GTSNPN and CDR2 SVGIG come from the germline V gene (reference sequence). DNA for the CDR3: TGTGCCTGGGAGATCCAGGGGGCGGTTGGTGACTATGGCTACACCTTC. It codes for CAWEIQGAVGDYGYTF.

This chain joins TRBV27 and TRBJ2-7; D is possibly TRBD1 or TRBD2 (6 bases each). Trimming cost V 10 bases and J 4 bases, with 14 bases left between them. The CDR3 runs 12 residues. Germline V gene lookup returns CDR1 MNHEY and CDR2 SMNVEV (reference sequence). CDR3 protein: CATRGRWYEQYF. The CDR3 DNA follows: TGTGCCACCCGGGGGCGTTGGTACGAGCAGTACTTC.